Presented here are 5 T cell receptor beta chains from one specimen sequenced in a study of T cell responses to AZD1222 COVID-19 vaccine. Generated by immunoSEQ multiplex PCR, the TCRdb table keeps only in-frame clones and is missing some. The sample records 84,000 or so clones, nearly 90% being singletons. Material: peripheral blood, obtained on day 0 of AZD1222 vaccination. The source is an adult in good health.

Turning to this clone: One end of the junction does not line up with germline, which may come from a read error. V is TRBV13 and J is TRBJ2-1; a possible D gene is TRBD2 (5 bases). The CDR3 has 15 amino acids. CDR1 and CDR2 (germline): PRHDT, FYEKMQ (reference sequence). The CDR3 DNA follows: TGTGCCGGCAGTCCCAGCGGTAGCTCCTACAATGAGCAGTTCTTC. It encodes CAGSPSGSSYNEQFF.

This chain connects TRBV7-8 to TRBJ2-3; possible D gene TRBD2, 6 bases. Germline V lookup: CDR1 SGHVS, CDR2 FQNEAQ. The V end was cut by 5 bases, the J end by 4 bases, with 16 bases between. The CDR3 length is 15 residues. The CDR3 DNA reads TGTGCCAGCAGCCCGCCCGGGAGCGGCGCAGATACGCAGTATTTT. Encoded protein: CASSPPGSGADTQYF.

This sequence joins TRBV19 and TRBJ1-2; no firm D call. CDR1 and CDR2 from the germline V gene are LNHDA and SQIVND (reference sequence). This CDR3 is built from 13 residues. Deletions cut 0 bases from V and 2 bases from J, with 4 bases between. DNA of the CDR3: TGTGCCAGTAGTATAGACAGAAACTATGGCTACACCTTC. Amino acid sequence: CASSIDRNYGYTF.

V gene TRBV6-5 combines with J gene TRBJ1-6; TRBD1 aligns across 7 bases. From germline, CDR1 is MNHEY and CDR2 SVGAGI. The CDR3 is 16 residues long. V trimming: 2 bases; J trimming: 7 bases; junction bases outside the gene matches: 8. This CDR3 reads CASSYTRQGSNSPLHF. The CDR3 nucleotides are TGTGCCAGCAGTTACACCCGACAGGGAAGCAATTCACCCCTCCACTTT.

The rearrangement uses TRBV7-3 and TRBJ2-3; D gene unclear. CDR1 and CDR2 from the germline V gene are SGHTA and FQGTGA. Trimming shortened V by 1 base and J by 2 bases, and 4 bases separated the two germline ends. CDR3 length: 13 residues. The CDR3 DNA reads as TGTGCCAGCAGCTTAATTGCCACAGATACGCAGTATTTT. It codes for CASSLIATDTQYF.